This TCR beta chain was sequenced in a study of vaccination effects on CD4 cells after COVID-19. The assay was immunoSEQ multiplex PCR, and TCRdb's table has in-frame clones only and misses some. The profile shows tens of thousands of clones, 65% to 80% of them singletons. This CDR3 contains 17 residues. V gave up 2 bases and J gave up 1 base, with 15 bases separating them. CDR1 and CDR2 (germline): GTSNPN, SVGIG (reference sequence). In regard to this clone: Its antigen is unidentified.

Isolating CD4+ T cells followed approximately 11 days of culture. Each culture had half its medium swapped for IL-2 medium on days 3 and 7. The input for sequencing was CD4+ T cells from PBMCs cultured without peptide, taken before COVID-19 vaccination. The receptor was isolated from a human donor who received a COVID-19 vaccine. The chain combines TRBV30 with TRBJ1-6; D remains ambiguous. CDR3 bases: TGTGCCTGGAGTCCGCACCTCTCGGGGTCCTATAATTCACCCCTCCACTTT. It specifies CAWSPHLSGSYNSPLHF.